This TCR beta chain came from a study of cytomegalovirus exposure and HLA in healthy donors. Study details: Earlier findings included 117 million unique TCR beta sequences obtained from 150 million to 200 million T cells. General observations from the study: Immune exposure was documented only through CMV serostatus. In a later analysis, donors in an Asian-associated ancestry cluster reportedly had fewer N-insertions in productive TCRs than the cohort mean. According to an earlier analysis, most TCR beta V segments yielded productive rearrangements about 90% or about 30% of the time.

Trimming took 9 bases from V and 0 from J; bases not matched to a gene: 5. CDR1 and CDR2 (germline): LNHDA, SQIVND (reference sequence). The CDR3 extends over 14 amino acids. The primer mix had 60 Vbeta and 13 Jbeta primers. The data were produced by immunoSEQ multiplex PCR, yet TCRdb's version contains in-frame clones alone and is incomplete. The sample carries 90,000 or so clones, about 75% recorded once. A remark on this clone: Its antigen remains unknown.

Sequenced input: PBMCs. The J gene is TRBJ2-5, the V gene TRBV19; the match to TRBD1 covers 9 bases. This TCR was sampled from a female donor in good health and CMV-seronegative. This CDR3 reads CASRDRVDQETQYF. The CDR3 DNA reads TGTGCCAGCAGGGACAGGGTGGACCAAGAGACCCAGTACTTC.